One sample yielded the 10 T cell receptor beta chains listed below, sequenced in a study of blood T cell repertoires in COVID-19. Clones were sequenced by immunoSEQ multiplex PCR, and TCRdb holds only the in-frame ones, with some missing. The data show approximately 58,000 clones, with approximately 80% seen just once and around 43% held by the top ten. The sample comprised peripheral blood. The source of these receptors is a man between 70 and 80 years old with active or convalescent COVID-19.

This clone was seen only a few times. The chain has TRBV25-1 and TRBJ2-5, with a weak D call TRBD2 (5 bases). This CDR3 is built from 16 residues. CDR1 is MGHDK and CDR2 is SYGVNS in the germline V gene. With 3 bases removed from V and 2 bases from J, the gap between germline ends came to 16 bases. The CDR3 DNA follows: TGTGCCAGCAGTGATATTGGGTCTAGCATGCAAGAGACCCAGTACTTC. Protein: CASSDIGSSMQETQYF.

The chain uses TRBV18 and TRBJ2-1; D unresolved. CDR1 is KGHSH and CDR2 is LQKENI in the germline V gene. Trimming shortened V by 4 bases and J by 9 bases, and 10 bases separated the two germline ends. The length of the CDR3 is 12 residues. The CDR3 is CASSLSGSEQFF. CDR3 in DNA: TGTGCCAGCTCACTGTCCGGTAGTGAGCAGTTCTTC. The variable domain in full, with the rest retrieved from reference TRBV18 and TRBJ2-1, is NAGVMQNPRHLVRRRGQEARLRCSPMKGHSHVYWYRQLPEEGLKFMVYLQKENIIDESGMPKERFSAEFPKEGPSILRIQQVVRGDSAAYFCASSLSGSEQFFGPGTRLTVL.

This rearrangement joins TRBV1 to TRBJ1-1. TRBV1 is a pseudogene segment. The CDR3 contains 16 residues. CDR3 loop: CTSSHSGQPGNTEAFF. The DNA for the CDR3 is TGCACCAGCAGCCACAGCGGCCAACCAGGGAACACTGAAGCTTTCTTT.

The V gene is TRBV27, the J gene TRBJ1-4; D gene ambiguous. V lost 2 bases, J lost 0 bases, and 10 bases lay in between. Per germline, CDR1 MNHEY and CDR2 SMNVEV (reference sequence). This CDR3 region has 16 residues. CDR3 amino acids: CASSLSQFATNEKLFF. CDR3 in DNA: TGTGCCAGCAGTTTAAGTCAGTTTGCAACTAATGAAAAACTGTTTTTT.

The rearrangement joins TRBV14 to TRBJ1-1; 12 bases are a match to TRBD1. Germline V CDR1 and CDR2: SGHDN, FVKESK. The CDR3 has 15 amino acids. J lost 3 bases, V lost 4 bases, and 3 bases had no gene match. In DNA, the CDR3 is TGTGCCAGCAGCCTGGGGACAGGGGGCCACACTGAAGCTTTCTTT. Residues: CASSLGTGGHTEAFF.

This clone occurred once. The rearrangement joins TRBV5-1 to TRBJ1-3, with D maybe TRBD1 (6 bases). The CDR3 runs to 16 residues. Trimming stripped 0 bases from V and 1 base from J, with 11 bases between. Germline V CDR1 and CDR2: SGHRS, YFSETQ. Here the CDR3 reads CASSLAPGVSGNTIYF. The CDR3, as DNA: TGCGCCAGCAGCTTGGCCCCAGGGGTTTCTGGAAACACCATATATTTT.

CDR3 DNA: TGTGCCAGTAGTATGCGACAGGGGGCACCTAATGAAAAACTGTTTTTT. It specifies CASSMRQGAPNEKLFF. The rearrangement uses TRBV19 and TRBJ1-4; 10 nucleotides line up with TRBD1. Germline CDR1 is LNHDA and CDR2 is SQIVND (reference sequence). V lost 3 bases to trimming and J lost 3 bases; unmatched junction nucleotides: 4. The CDR3 runs 16 residues. Based on the CDR3 plus reference TRBV19 and TRBJ1-4, the full variable domain is DGGITQSPKYLFRKEGQNVTLSCEQNLNHDAMYWYRQDPGQGLRLIYYSQIVNDFQKGDIAEGYSVSREKKESFPLTVTSAQKNPTAFYLCASSMRQGAPNEKLFFGSGTQLSVL.

This clone has a single count. This chain connects TRBV2 to TRBJ2-3; 7 nucleotides agree with TRBD1. Germline V gene sequence: CDR1 SNHLY, CDR2 FYNNEI. The CDR3 has 18 residues. V lost 4 bases to trimming and J lost 4 bases; unmatched junction nucleotides: 17. The CDR3 DNA follows: TGTGCCAGCAGTGCCTCGCCCTTGACAGGGCAATCGGCAGATACGCAGTATTTT. It specifies CASSASPLTGQSADTQYF.

The V and J genes are TRBV5-8 and TRBJ2-5; a weak D match, TRBD2 (6 bases). The V end was cut by 5 bases, the J end by 4 bases, with 15 bases between. CDR3 length: 14 amino acids. The germline V gene has CDR1 SGHTS and CDR2 YDEGEE. The CDR3 spells CASSPGTVIETQYF. The CDR3 DNA sequence: TGTGCCAGCAGTCCCGGGACTGTCATAGAGACCCAGTACTTC.

This CDR3 is CASSKAPGDQPQHF. CDR3 bases: TGTGCCAGCAGCAAAGCTCCCGGGGATCAGCCCCAGCATTTT. This chain joins TRBV7-6 and TRBJ1-5; D gene unclear. Germline V gene sequence: CDR1 SGHVS, CDR2 FNYEAQ. The CDR3 sequence is 14 residues long. Deletions cut 5 bases from V and 5 bases from J, with 13 bases between.